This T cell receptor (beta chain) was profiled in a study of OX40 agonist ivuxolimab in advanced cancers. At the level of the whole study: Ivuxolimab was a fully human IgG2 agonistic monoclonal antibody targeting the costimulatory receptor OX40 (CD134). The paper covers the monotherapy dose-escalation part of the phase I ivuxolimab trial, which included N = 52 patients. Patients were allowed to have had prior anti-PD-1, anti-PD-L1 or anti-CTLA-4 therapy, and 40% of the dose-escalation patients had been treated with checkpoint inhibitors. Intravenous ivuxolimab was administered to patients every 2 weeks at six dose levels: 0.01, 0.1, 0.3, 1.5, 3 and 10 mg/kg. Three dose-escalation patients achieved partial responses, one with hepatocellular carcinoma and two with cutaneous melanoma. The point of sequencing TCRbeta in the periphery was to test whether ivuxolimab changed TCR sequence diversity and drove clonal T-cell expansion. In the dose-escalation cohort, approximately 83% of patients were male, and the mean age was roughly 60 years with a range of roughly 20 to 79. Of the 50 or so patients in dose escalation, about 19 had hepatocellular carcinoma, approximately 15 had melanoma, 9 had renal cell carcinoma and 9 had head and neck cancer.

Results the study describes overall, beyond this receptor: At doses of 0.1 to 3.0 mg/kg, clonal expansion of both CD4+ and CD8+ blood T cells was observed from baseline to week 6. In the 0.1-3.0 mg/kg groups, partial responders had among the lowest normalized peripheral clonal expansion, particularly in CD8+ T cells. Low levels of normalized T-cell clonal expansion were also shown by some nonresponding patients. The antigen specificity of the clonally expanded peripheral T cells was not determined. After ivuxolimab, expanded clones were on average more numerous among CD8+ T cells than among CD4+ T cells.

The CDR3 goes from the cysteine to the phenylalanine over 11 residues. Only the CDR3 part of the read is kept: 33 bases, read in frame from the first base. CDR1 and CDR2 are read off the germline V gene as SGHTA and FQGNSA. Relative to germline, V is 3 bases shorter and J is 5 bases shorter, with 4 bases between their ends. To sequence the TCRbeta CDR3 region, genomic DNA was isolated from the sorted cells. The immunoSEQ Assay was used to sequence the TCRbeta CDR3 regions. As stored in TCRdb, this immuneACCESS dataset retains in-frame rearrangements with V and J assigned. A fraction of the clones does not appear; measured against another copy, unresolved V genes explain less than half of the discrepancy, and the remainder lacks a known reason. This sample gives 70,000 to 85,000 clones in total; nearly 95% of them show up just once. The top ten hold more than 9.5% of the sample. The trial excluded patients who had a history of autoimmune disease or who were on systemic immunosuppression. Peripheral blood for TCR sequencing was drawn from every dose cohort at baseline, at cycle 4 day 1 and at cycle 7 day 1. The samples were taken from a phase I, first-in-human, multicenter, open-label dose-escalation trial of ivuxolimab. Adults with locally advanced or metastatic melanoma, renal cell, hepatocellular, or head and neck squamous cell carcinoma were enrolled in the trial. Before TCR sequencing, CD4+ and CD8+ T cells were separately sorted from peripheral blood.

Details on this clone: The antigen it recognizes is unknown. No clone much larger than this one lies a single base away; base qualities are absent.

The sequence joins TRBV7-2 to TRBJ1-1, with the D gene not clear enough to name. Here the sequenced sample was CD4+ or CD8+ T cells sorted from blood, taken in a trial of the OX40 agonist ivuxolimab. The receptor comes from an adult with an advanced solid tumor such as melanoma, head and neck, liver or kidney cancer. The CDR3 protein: CASSFRTEAFF. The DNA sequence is TGTGCCAGCAGCTTTCGGACTGAAGCTTTCTTT.